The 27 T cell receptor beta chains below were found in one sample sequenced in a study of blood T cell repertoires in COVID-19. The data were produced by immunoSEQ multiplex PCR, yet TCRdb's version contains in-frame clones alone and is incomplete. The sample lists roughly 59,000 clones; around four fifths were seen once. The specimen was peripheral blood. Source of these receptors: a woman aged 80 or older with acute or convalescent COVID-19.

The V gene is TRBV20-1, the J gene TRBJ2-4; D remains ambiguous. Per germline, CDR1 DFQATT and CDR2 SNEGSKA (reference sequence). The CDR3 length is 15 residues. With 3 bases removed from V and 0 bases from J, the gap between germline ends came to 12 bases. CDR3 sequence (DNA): TGCAGTGCTAGTACCCAATCTATAGCCAAAAACATTCAGTACTTC. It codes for CSASTQSIAKNIQYF.

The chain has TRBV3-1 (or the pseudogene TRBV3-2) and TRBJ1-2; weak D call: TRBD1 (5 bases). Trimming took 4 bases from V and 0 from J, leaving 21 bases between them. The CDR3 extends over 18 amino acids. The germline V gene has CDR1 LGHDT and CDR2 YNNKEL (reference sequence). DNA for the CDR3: TGTGCCAGCAGCCCTTATGACAGTTGGGGAATTGCTAACTATGGCTACACCTTC. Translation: CASSPYDSWGIANYGYTF.

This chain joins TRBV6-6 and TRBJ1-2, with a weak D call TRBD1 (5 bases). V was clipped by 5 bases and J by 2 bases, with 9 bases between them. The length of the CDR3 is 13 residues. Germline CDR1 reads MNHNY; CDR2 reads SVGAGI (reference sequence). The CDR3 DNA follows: TGTGCCAGCAGTCCGACAGCAAACTATGGCTACACCTTC. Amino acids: CASSPTANYGYTF.

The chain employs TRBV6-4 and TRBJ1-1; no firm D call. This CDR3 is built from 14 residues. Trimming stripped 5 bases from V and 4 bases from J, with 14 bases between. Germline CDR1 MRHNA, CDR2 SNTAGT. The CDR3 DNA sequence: TGTGCCAGCAGTTTGGAGGGCTGGAGCACTGAAGCTTTCTTT. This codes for CASSLEGWSTEAFF.

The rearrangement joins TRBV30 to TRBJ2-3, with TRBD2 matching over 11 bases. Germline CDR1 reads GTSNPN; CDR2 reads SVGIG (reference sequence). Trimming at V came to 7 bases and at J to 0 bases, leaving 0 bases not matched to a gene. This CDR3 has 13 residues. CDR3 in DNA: TGTGCCTTAGCGGGAGGGAGCACAGATACGCAGTATTTT. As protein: CALAGGSTDTQYF.

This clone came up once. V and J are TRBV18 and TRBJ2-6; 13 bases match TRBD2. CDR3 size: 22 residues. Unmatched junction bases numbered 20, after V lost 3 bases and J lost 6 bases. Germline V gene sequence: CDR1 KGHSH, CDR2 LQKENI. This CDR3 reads CASSPLIPGLAGPPLSANVLTF. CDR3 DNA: TGTGCCAGCTCACCGCTAATCCCGGGACTAGCGGGACCACCTCTGTCGGCCAACGTCCTGACTTTC.

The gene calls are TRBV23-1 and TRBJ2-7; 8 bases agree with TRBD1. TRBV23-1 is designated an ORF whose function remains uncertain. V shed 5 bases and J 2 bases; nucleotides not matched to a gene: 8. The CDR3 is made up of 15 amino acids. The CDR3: CASSTDRGLTYEQYF. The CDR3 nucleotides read TGCGCCAGCAGTACCGACAGGGGCCTCACCTACGAGCAGTACTTC.

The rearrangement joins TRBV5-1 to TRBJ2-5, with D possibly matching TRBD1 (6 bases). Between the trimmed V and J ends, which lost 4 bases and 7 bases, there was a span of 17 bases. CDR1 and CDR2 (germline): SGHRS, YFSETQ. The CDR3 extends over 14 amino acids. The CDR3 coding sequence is TGCGCCAGCAGCCCGGGACACCGAGAGGCGACCCAGTACTTC. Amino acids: CASSPGHREATQYF.

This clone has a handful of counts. The CDR3 sequence is CASSLDRDYGYTF. The CDR3 DNA reads TGTGCCAGCAGCTTAGATCGGGACTATGGCTACACCTTC. V usage is TRBV7-2 and J usage is TRBJ1-2, with D unresolved. CDR1 is SGHTA and CDR2 is FQGNSA in the germline V gene. This CDR3 region has 13 residues. V was cut by 1 base and J by 3 bases, with 6 bases left in between.

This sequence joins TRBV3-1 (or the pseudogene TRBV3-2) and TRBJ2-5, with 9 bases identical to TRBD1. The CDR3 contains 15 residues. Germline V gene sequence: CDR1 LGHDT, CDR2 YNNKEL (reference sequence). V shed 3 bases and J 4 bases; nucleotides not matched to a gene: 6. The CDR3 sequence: CASSHGTGPGETQYF. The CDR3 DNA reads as TGTGCCAGCAGCCACGGGACAGGGCCGGGAGAGACCCAGTACTTC.

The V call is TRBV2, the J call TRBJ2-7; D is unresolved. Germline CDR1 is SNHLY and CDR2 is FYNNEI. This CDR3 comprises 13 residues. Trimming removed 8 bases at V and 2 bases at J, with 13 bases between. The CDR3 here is CASSLRPTYEQYF. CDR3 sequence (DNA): TGTGCCAGCTCCTTGAGGCCAACCTACGAGCAGTACTTC.

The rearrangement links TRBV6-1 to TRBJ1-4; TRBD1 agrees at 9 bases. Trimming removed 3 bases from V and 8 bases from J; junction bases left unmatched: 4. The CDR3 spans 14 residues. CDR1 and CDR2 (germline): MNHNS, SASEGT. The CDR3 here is CASSDTGGREKLFF. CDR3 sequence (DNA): TGTGCCAGCAGTGATACAGGGGGCAGGGAAAAACTGTTTTTT.

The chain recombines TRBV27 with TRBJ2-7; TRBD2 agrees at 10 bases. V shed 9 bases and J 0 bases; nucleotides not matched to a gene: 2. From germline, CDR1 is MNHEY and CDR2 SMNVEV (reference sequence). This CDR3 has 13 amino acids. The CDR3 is CASRTSGSYEQYF. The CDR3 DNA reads TGTGCCAGTCGGACTAGCGGCTCCTACGAGCAGTACTTC.

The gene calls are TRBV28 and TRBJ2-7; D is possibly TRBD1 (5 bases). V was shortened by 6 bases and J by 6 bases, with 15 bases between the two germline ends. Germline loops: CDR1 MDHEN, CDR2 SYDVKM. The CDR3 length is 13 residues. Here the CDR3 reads CASSPRPRGEQYF. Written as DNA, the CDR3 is TGTGCCAGCAGCCCCCGGCCAAGGGGCGAGCAGTACTTC.

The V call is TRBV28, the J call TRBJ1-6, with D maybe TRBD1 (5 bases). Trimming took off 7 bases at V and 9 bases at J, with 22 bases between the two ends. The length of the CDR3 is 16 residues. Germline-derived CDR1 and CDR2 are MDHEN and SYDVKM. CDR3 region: CASTPRRGSVTSPLHF. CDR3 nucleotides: TGTGCCAGCACTCCTAGAAGGGGATCGGTGACTTCACCCCTCCACTTT.

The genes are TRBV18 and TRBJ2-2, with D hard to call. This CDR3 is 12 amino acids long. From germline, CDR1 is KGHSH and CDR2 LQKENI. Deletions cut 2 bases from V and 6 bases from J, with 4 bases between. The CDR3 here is CASSPSAGELFF. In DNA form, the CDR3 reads TGTGCCAGCTCACCAAGCGCCGGGGAGCTGTTTTTT.

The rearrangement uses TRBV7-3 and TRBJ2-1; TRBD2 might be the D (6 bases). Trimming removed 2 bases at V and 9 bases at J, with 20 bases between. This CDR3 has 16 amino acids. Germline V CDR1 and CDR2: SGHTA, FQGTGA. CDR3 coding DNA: TGTGCCAGCAGCTTAGGCGCCGGGAGAGGACGTGGTGAGCAGTTCTTC. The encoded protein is CASSLGAGRGRGEQFF.

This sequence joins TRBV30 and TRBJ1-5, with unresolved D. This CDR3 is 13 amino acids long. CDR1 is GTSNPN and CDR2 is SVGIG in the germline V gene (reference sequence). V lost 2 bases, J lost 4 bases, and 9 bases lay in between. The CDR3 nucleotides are TGTGCCTGGAGTCCGGGTCCAAATCAGCCCCAGCATTTT. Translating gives CAWSPGPNQPQHF. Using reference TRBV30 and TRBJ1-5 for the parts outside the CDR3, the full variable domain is SQTIHQWPATLVQPVGSPLSLECTVEGTSNPNLYWYRQAAGRGLQLLFYSVGIGQISSEVPQNLSASRPQDRQFILSSKKLLLSDSGFYLCAWSPGPNQPQHFGDGTRLSIL.

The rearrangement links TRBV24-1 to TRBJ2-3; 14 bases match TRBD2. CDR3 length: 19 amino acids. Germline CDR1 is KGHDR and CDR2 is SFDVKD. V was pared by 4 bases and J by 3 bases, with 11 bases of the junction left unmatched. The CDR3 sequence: CATSEPPGLAGDVTDTQYF. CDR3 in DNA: TGTGCCACCAGTGAACCTCCGGGACTAGCGGGAGATGTGACAGATACGCAGTATTTT.

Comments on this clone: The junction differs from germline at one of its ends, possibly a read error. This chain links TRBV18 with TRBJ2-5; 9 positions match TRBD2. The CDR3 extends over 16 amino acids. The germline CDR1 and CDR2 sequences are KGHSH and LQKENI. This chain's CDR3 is CASLPRFSGSGETQYF. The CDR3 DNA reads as TGTGCCAGCTTACCAAGGTTTAGCGGGAGCGGGGAGACCCAGTACTTC.

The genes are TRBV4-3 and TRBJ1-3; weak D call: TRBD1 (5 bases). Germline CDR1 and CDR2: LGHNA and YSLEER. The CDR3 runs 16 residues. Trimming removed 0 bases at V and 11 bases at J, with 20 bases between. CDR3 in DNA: TGCGCCAGCAGCCAAGATCCCGCAGGAGGATCGGGGGCCATATATTTT. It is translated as CASSQDPAGGSGAIYF.

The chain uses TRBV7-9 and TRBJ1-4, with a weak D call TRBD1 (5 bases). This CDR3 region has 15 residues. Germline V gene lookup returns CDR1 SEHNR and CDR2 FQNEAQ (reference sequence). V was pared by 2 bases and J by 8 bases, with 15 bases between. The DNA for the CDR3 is TGTGCCAGCAGCTTACAACAGGACCTTGGCGAAAAACTGTTTTTT. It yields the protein CASSLQQDLGEKLFF.

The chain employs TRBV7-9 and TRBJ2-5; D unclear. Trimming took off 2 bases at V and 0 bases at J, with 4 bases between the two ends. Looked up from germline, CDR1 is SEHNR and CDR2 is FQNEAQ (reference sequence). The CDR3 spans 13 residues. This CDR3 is CASSLQDQETQYF. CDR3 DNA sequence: TGTGCCAGCAGCTTACAGGACCAAGAGACCCAGTACTTC. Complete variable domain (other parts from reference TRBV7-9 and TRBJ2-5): DTGVSQNPRHKITKRGQNVTFRCDPISEHNRLYWYRQTLGQGPEFLTYFQNEAQLEKSRLLSDRFSAERPKGSFSTLEIQRTEQGDSAMYLCASSLQDQETQYFGPGTRLLVL.

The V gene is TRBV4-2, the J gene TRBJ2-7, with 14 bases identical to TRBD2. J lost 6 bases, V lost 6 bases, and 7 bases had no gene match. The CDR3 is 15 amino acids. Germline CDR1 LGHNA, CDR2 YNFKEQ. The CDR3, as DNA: TGTGCCAGCAGTCCCGGGACTAGCGGGAGTATCGAGCAGTACTTC. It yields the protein CASSPGTSGSIEQYF.

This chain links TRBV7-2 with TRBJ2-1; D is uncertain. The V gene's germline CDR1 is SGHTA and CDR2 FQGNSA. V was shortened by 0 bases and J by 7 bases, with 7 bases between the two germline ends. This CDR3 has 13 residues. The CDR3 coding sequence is TGTGCCAGCAGCTTAGCCCGAGCGAATGAGCAGTTCTTC. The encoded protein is CASSLARANEQFF.

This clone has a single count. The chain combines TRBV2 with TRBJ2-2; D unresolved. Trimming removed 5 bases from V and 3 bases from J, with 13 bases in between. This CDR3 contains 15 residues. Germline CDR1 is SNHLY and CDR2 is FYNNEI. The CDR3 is CASSFKTSDTGELFF. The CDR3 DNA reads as TGTGCCAGCAGTTTCAAGACGAGCGACACCGGGGAGCTGTTTTTT.

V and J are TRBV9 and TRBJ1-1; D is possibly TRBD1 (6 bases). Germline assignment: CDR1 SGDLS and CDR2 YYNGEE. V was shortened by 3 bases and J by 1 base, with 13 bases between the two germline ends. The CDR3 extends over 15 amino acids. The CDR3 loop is CASSALPGQNTEAFF. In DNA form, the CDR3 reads TGTGCCAGCAGCGCCTTACCGGGACAGAACACTGAAGCTTTCTTT.